This paragraph covers one TCR beta chain sequence. This specimen belongs to a study of cytomegalovirus exposure and HLA in healthy donors. The CDR3 spans 12 residues. Germline V gene sequence: CDR1 SQVTM, CDR2 ANQGSEA. The V end lost 5 bases, the J end lost 6 bases, and 13 bases lay between the germline ends. A multiplex PCR was run with 60 Vbeta primers and 13 Jbeta primers. Assay used: immunoSEQ multiplex PCR; TCRdb lists only in-frame clones, some missing. The data hold about 140,000 clones, with roughly 79% observed a single time. The chain joins TRBV29-1 to TRBJ1-1; D possibly corresponds to TRBD1 (6 bases). The receptor was isolated from a woman aged 55-75 years in good health and CMV-seropositive. The sample comprised PBMCs. CDR3: CSVIRDNPEAFF. The CDR3 nucleotides read TGCAGCGTTATCCGGGACAATCCTGAAGCTTTCTTT.